The 14 T cell receptor beta chains reported below all come from one sample, sequenced in a study of monozygotic twins with inflammatory bowel disease. No DNA is given; TCRdb re-called the 5' RACE reads and lists each CDR3 protein once. The repertoire table contains over 35,000 distinct CDR3 sequences. The specimen sequenced was blood. These receptors all come from a human donor with ulcerative colitis or Crohn's disease, or a healthy co-twin of an affected twin (not recorded which).

V usage is TRBV6-2 or TRBV6-3 and J usage is TRBJ1-1; TCRdb returns TRBD1, unconfirmable since there is no DNA. The V gene's germline CDR1 is MNHEY and CDR2 SVGEGT. CDR3 length: 15 residues. CDR3 amino acids: CASRPDGQGSTEAFF.

The chain uses TRBV20-1 and TRBJ2-3; TCRdb's assignment of TRBD1 cannot be checked, as there is no DNA. The germline V gene has CDR1 DFQATT and CDR2 SNEGSKA (reference sequence). The CDR3 is made up of 17 amino acids. The CDR3 sequence is CSARESRDPRGTDTQYF.

The J gene is TRBJ2-1, the V gene TRBV5-1; TCRdb reports TRBD1, a call that lacks DNA to check it against. Germline assignment: CDR1 SGHRS and CDR2 YFSETQ. This CDR3 has 15 amino acids. The CDR3 here is CASSLGQVTYNEQFF.

This chain connects TRBV5-1 to TRBJ2-3; the D call of TRBD1 rests on TCRdb alone, since no DNA is present to check it. Germline lookup yields CDR1 SGHRS and CDR2 YFSETQ. The CDR3 length is 15 residues. The CDR3 here is CASSLADTQGDTQYF. Looking up the rest from reference TRBV5-1 and TRBJ2-3 gives the full variable domain: KAGVTQTPRYLIKTRGQQVTLSCSPISGHRSVSWYQQTPGQGLQFLFEYFSETQRNKGNFPGRFSGRQFSNSRSEMNVSTLELGDSALYLCASSLADTQGDTQYFGPGTRLTVL.

V and J are TRBV5-6 and TRBJ2-5; checking the TCRdb D call of TRBD1 is not possible without DNA. Germline V gives CDR1 SGHDT, CDR2 YYEEEE. CDR3 length: 14 amino acids. The CDR3 loop reads CASSRGTEPEAQYF.

The chain recombines TRBV12-3 or TRBV12-4 with TRBJ1-4; TCRdb designates TRBD1, a call that cannot be tested without DNA. The CDR3 consists of 13 residues. CDR3 region: CASTSWGNEKLFF.

This chain uses TRBV27 with TRBJ2-5. The CDR3 contains 13 residues. Per the germline V gene, CDR1 is MNHEY and CDR2 is SMNVEV (reference sequence). The CDR3 loop is CASSFTGQETQYF.

The rearrangement uses TRBV19 and TRBJ1-1; absent DNA, TCRdb's TRBD1 call cannot be checked. Germline V gene sequence: CDR1 LNHDA, CDR2 SQIVND (reference sequence). This CDR3 contains 16 residues. The CDR3 sequence: CASSRRQGIKNTEAFF.

The chain has TRBV20-1 and TRBJ1-1; TCRdb reports TRBD1, a call that lacks DNA to check it against. Germline V gene data show CDR1 as DFQATT and CDR2 as SNEGSKA (reference sequence). This CDR3 is built from 15 residues. The CDR3 loop reads CSARRGQGMNTEAFF.

The chain links TRBV6-6 to TRBJ2-7. The germline gives CDR1 MNHNY, CDR2 SVGAGI (reference sequence). The CDR3 contains 12 residues. CDR3 region: CASEKGNYEQYF.

This chain joins TRBV4-3 and TRBJ2-3; the TRBD2 assignment by TCRdb is unverifiable without DNA. The CDR3 has 15 amino acids. Germline-derived CDR1 and CDR2 are LGHNA and YSLEER. This chain's CDR3 is CASSPGGLSTDTQYF.

This rearrangement joins TRBV7-2 to TRBJ1-3. The CDR3 length is 15 residues. In germline, CDR1 is SGHTA, CDR2 FQGNSA. The CDR3: CASSLRQGSGNTIYF.

V is TRBV4-1 and J is TRBJ1-1; the TCRdb call, TRBD1, lacks DNA for checking. Per the germline V gene, CDR1 is MGHRA and CDR2 is YSYEKL. CDR3 length equals 16 residues. CDR3 region: CASSQARGGDNTEAFF.

V usage is TRBV19 and J usage is TRBJ1-1; TCRdb's D gene call, TRBD1, goes unchecked for lack of DNA. The CDR3 is 15 amino acids. Germline V gives CDR1 LNHDA, CDR2 SQIVND (reference sequence). The CDR3: CASSIKGQGTSEAFF.